This entry describes one T cell receptor (beta chain). No antigen is known for it. This entry comes from a study of identical twins. General observations from the study: Part of the zero-insertion signal could reflect confounding by invariant MAIT and iNKT cells. Beta out-of-frame sequences showed weaker excess twin sharing.

All donors were healthy Caucasians. The authors used template switching to add a universal primer site and gave cDNA unique molecular identifiers. One entry per CDR3 protein, called by TCRdb with MiXCR from the 5' RACE reads. The sample records about 660,000 distinct CDR3 sequences, 8.5% to 9% being singletons. The sample was also reused in another study, on yellow fever vaccine responses in identical twins.

Sequenced sample: PBMCs. This TCR came from a woman aged 18 to 35 in good health.

As DNA, the CDR3 is TGTGCCATCAGTGAGTCTAGGGGGATGGATAGACGGACAGATACGCAGTATTTT. Residues: CAISESRGMDRRTDTQYF. The chain is built from TRBV10-3 and TRBJ2-3; TRBD1 might be the D (6 bases). The ends were cut back, 0 bases at V and 3 bases at J, with 19 bases in the middle. This CDR3 is 18 amino acids long. The germline gives CDR1 ENHRY, CDR2 SYGVKD.